This is a list of T cell receptor beta chains from one sample in a study of human T cells and chemical hapten exposure. TCRdb re-analysed the RACE reads in MiXCR, keeping a single row per CDR3 protein. The sample yields 40,000 or so distinct CDR3 sequences, 4% seen once. The sequenced sample was whole blood, obtained in connection with sensitization to the hapten diphenylcyclopropenone (DPC). Receptors were obtained from a man aged 45-65 years with alopecia areata. Some clones in this sample may be carry-over from other donors' samples. Both conserved end residues are part of each CDR3. A D gene is named only where the DNA matches it firmly. Clone sizes are given selectively: once, few, many, or a class where the clone is expanded.

v_call	clone_size	j_call	d_call	cdr3_aa	cdr3_nt
TRBV28	many	TRBJ2-5	TRBD1	CASSGPGQGKETQYF	TGTGCCAGCAGTGGACCGGGACAGGGGAAAGAGACCCAGTACTTC
TRBV25-1	many	TRBJ2-3	-	CASSGTYPDTQYF	TGTGCCAGCAGCGGGACCTATCCAGATACGCAGTATTTT
TRBV27	many	TRBJ2-1	-	CASSFLFYNEQFF	TGTGCCAGCAGTTTCCTCTTCTACAATGAGCAGTTCTTC
TRBV28	many	TRBJ2-4	TRBD1	CATSRTGPNIQYF	TGTGCCACCTCCCGGACAGGGCCTAACATTCAGTACTTC
TRBV21-1	many	TRBJ1-5	-	CAGRSMGSGQPQHF	TGTGCCGGGAGGTCTATGGGGAGCGGTCAGCCCCAGCATTTT
TRBV11-2	many	TRBJ1-4	-	CASSLDRATNEKLFF	TGTGCCAGCAGCTTAGATCGCGCAACTAATGAAAAACTGTTTTTT
TRBV12-3/TRBV12-4	many	TRBJ2-7	TRBD2	CASSFEAGPYEQYF	TGTGCCAGCAGTTTTGAAGCGGGACCCTACGAGCAGTACTTC
TRBV4-3	many	TRBJ2-4	-	CASSQVPSELAKNIQYF	TGCGCCAGCAGCCAAGTCCCTAGCGAACTAGCCAAAAACATTCAGTACTTC
TRBV7-9	many	TRBJ1-1	-	CASSSTGVGAFF	TGTGCCAGCAGCTCGACTGGAGTTGGAGCTTTCTTT
TRBV7-9	many	TRBJ1-1	-	CASSLGRQNTEAFF	TGTGCCAGCAGCTTAGGACGGCAGAACACTGAAGCTTTCTTT
TRBV20-1	many	TRBJ2-1	-	CSARKLNEQFF	TGCAGTGCTAGGAAGCTCAATGAGCAGTTCTTC
TRBV27	many	TRBJ2-3	TRBD2	CASAVLAGGTDTQYF	TGTGCCAGCGCTGTGTTAGCGGGAGGCACAGATACGCAGTATTTT
TRBV7-2	few	TRBJ2-6	-	CASSRSGDRANVLTF	TGTGCCAGCAGCCGGTCGGGGGACCGGGCCAACGTCCTGACTTTC
TRBV7-2	many	TRBJ2-1	TRBD2	CASRPAGGSGNEQFF	TGTGCCAGCAGGCCGGCGGGAGGGTCGGGAAATGAGCAGTTCTTC
TRBV18	-	TRBJ1-6	-	CASSFGDNNSPLHF	TGTGCCAGCTCATTCGGGGACAATAATTCACCCCTCCACTTT
TRBV7-6	-	TRBJ1-5	TRBD1	CASSWDRGQPQHF	TGTGCCAGCAGCTGGGACAGGGGCCAGCCCCAGCATTTT
TRBV5-1	-	TRBJ2-4	-	CASTGPGDIQYF	TGCGCCAGCACGGGGCCGGGAGACATTCAGTACTTC
TRBV15	many	TRBJ1-5	-	CATSRAPVGSNQPQHF	TGTGCCACCAGCAGGGCACCCGTAGGCAGCAATCAGCCCCAGCATTTT
TRBV5-5	many	TRBJ2-6	-	CASSLGTGANVLTF	TGTGCCAGCAGCTTGGGGACAGGGGCCAACGTCCTGACTTTC
TRBV7-2	few	TRBJ1-4	-	CASSLEGLNEKLFF	TGTGCCAGCAGCTTAGAAGGGCTTAATGAAAAACTGTTTTTT